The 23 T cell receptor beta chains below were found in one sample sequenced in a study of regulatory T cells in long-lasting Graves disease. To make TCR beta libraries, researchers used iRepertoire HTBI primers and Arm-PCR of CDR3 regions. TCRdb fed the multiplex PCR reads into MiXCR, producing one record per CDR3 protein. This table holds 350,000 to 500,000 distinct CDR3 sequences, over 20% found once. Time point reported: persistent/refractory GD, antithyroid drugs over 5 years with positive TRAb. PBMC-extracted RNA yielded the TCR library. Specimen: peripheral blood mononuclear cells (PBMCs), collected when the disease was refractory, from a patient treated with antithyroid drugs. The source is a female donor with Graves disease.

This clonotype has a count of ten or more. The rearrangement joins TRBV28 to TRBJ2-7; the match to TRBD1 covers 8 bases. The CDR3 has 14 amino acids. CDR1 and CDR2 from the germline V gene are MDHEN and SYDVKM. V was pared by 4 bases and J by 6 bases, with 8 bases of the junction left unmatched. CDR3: CASSSQDRAGEQYF. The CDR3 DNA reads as TGTGCCAGCAGTTCCCAGGACAGGGCCGGCGAGCAGTACTTC.

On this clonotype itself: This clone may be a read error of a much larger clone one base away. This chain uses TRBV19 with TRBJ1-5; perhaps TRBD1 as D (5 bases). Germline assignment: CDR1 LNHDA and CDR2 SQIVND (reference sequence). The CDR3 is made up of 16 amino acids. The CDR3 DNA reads TGTGCCAGTGGTATCTCACATTGGGGGTCAGCTCAGCCCCAGCATTTT. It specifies CASGISHWGSAQPQHF. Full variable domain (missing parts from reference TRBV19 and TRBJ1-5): DGGITQSPKYLFRKEGQNVTLSCEQNLNHDAMYWYRQDPGQGLRLIYYSQIVNDFQKGDIAEGYSVSREKKESFPLTVTSAQKNPTAFYLCASGISHWGSAQPQHFGDGTRLSIL.

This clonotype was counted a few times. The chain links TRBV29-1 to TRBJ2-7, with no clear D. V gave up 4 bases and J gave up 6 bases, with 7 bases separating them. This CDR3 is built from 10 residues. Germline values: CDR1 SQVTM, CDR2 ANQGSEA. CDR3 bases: TGCAGCGTTGTGGTGGTCGAGCAGTACTTC. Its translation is CSVVVVEQYF.

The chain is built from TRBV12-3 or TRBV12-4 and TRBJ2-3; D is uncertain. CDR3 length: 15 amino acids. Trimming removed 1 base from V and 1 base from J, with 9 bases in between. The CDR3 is CASSLGPPGTDTQYF. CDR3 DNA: TGTGCCAGCAGTTTAGGTCCCCCCGGCACAGATACGCAGTATTTT.

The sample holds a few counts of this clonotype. The CDR3 DNA is TGTGCCAGTAGTGACCCGGGACAGGGGTTTAACCAGCCCCAGCATTTT. Encoded protein: CASSDPGQGFNQPQHF. The genes are TRBV19 and TRBJ1-5; 10 nucleotides match TRBD1. Germline V gene data show CDR1 as LNHDA and CDR2 as SQIVND (reference sequence). Germline trimming cut 5 bases from V and 7 bases from J; bases unmatched to any gene: 11. The CDR3 loop spans 16 amino acids.

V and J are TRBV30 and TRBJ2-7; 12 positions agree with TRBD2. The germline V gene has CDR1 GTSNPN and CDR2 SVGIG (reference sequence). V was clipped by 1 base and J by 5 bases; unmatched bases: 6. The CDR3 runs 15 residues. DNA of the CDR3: TGTGCCTGGAGTGACCTAGCGGGAGGGTTCAACGAGCAGTACTTC. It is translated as CAWSDLAGGFNEQYF.

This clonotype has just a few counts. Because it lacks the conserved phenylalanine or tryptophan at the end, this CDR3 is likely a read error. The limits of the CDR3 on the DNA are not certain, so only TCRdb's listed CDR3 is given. The CDR3 loop is CASSLGTGEKI. The chain is built from TRBV11-2 and TRBJ2-5; whether TRBD1, the table's D call, matches the DNA was not checked. Germline-derived CDR1 and CDR2 are SGHAT and FQNNGV. The CDR3 spans 11 amino acids, including both terminal residues.

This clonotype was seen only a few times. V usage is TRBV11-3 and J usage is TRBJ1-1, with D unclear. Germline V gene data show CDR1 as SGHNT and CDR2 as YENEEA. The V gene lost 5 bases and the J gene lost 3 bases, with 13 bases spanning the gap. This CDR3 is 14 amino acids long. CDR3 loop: CASSAGPGDTEAFF. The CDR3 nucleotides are TGTGCCAGCAGCGCAGGCCCAGGAGACACTGAAGCTTTCTTT. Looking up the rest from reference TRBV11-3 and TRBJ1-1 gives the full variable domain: EAGVVQSPRYKIIEKKQPVAFWCNPISGHNTLYWYLQNLGQGPELLIRYENEEAVDDSQLPKDRFSAERLKGVDSTLKIQPAELGDSAVYLCASSAGPGDTEAFFGQGTRLTVV.

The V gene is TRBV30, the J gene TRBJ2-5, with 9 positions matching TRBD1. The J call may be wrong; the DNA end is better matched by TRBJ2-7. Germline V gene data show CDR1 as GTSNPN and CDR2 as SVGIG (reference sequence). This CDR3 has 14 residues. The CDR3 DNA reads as TGTGCCTGGAGTTCTCCGGGACAGGGCTACGAGCAGTACTTC. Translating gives CAWSSPGQGYEQYF.

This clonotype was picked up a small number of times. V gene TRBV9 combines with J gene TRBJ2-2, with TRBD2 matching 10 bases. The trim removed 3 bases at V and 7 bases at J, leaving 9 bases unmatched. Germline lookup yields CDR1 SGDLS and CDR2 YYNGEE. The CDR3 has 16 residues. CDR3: CASSGSGRAYHGELFF. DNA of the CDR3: TGTGCCAGCAGCGGGAGCGGGAGGGCCTATCACGGGGAGCTGTTTTTT.

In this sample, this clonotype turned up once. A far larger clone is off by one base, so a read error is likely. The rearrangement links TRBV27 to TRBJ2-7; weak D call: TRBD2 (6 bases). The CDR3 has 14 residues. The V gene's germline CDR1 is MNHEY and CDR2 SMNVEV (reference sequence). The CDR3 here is CASSLGGWSYEQCF. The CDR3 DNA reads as TGTGCCAGCAGTTTGGGGGGTTGGTCCTACGAGCAGTGCTTC.

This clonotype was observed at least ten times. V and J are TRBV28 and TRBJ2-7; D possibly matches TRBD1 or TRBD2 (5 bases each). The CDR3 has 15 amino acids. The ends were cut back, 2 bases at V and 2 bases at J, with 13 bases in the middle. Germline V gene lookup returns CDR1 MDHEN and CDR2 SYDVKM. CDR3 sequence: CASSLMGTRAYEQYF. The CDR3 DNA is TGTGCCAGCAGTTTAATGGGGACCAGGGCCTACGAGCAGTACTTC.

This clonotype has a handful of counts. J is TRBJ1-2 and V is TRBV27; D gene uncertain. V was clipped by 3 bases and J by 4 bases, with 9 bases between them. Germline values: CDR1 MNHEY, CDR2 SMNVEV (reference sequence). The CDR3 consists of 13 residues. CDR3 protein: CASSFGRVYGYTF. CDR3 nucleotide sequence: TGTGCCAGCAGTTTCGGGAGGGTCTATGGCTACACCTTC.

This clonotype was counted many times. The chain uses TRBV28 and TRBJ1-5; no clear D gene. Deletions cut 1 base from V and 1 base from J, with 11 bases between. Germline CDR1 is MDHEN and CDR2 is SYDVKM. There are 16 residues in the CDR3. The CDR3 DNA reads TGTGCCAGCAGTTTATCCATGGTTAGGAGCAATCAGCCCCAGCATTTT. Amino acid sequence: CASSLSMVRSNQPQHF.

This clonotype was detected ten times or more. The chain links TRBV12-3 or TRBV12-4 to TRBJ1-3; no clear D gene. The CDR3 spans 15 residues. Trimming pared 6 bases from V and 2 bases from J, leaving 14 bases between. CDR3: CASRILRETGNTIYF. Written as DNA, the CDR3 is TGTGCCAGCAGGATACTCCGGGAAACTGGAAACACCATATATTTT.

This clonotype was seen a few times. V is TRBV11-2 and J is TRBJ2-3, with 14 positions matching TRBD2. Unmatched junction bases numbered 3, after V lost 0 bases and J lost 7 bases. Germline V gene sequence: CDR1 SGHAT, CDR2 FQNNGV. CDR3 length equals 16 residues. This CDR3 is CASSLEGTSGSNTQYF. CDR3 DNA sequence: TGTGCCAGCAGCTTAGAGGGGACTAGCGGGAGTAATACGCAGTATTTT.

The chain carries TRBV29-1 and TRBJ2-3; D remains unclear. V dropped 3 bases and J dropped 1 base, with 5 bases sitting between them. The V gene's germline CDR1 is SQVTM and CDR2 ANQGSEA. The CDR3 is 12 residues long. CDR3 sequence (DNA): TGCAGCGTTGACCCTCGCACAGATACGCAGTATTTT. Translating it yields CSVDPRTDTQYF.

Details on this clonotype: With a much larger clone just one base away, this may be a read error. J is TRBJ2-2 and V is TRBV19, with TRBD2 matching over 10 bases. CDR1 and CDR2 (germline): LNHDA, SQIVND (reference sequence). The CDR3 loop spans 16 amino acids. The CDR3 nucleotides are TGTGCCAGTAGTCCGCTAGCGGGAGCGAACACCAGGGAGCTGTTTTTT. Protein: CASSPLAGANTRELFF. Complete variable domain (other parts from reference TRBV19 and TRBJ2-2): DGGITQSPKYLFRKEGQNVTLSCEQNLNHDAMYWYRQDPGQGLRLIYYSQIVNDFQKGDIAEGYSVSREKKESFPLTVTSAQKNPTAFYLCASSPLAGANTRELFFGEGSRLTVL.

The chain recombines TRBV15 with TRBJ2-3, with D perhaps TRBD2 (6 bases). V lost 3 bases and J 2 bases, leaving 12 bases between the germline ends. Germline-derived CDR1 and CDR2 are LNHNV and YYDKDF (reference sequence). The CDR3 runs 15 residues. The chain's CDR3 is CATSREGTNTDTQYF. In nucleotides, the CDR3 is TGTGCCACCAGCAGGGAGGGAACGAACACAGATACGCAGTATTTT.

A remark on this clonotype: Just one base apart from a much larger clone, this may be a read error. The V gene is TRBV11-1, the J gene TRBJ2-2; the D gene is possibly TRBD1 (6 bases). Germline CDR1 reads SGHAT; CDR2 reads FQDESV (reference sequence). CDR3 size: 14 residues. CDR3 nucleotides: TGTGCCAGCAAGAGGGGGACGAACACCAGGGAGCTGTTTTTT. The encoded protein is CASKRGTNTRELFF.

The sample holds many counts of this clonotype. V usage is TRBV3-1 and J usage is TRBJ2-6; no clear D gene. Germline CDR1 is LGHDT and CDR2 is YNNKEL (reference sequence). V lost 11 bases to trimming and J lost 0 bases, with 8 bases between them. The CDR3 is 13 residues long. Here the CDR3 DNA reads TGTGCCGTTAGATCCTCTGGGGCCAACGTCCTGACTTTC. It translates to CAVRSSGANVLTF.

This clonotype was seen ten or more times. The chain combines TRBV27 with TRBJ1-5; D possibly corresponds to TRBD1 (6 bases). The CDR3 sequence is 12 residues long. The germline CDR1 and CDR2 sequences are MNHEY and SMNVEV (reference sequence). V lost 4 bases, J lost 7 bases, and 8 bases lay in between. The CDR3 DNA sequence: TGTGCCAGCAGTTCGGGGGGCCAGCCCCAGCATTTT. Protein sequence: CASSSGGQPQHF.

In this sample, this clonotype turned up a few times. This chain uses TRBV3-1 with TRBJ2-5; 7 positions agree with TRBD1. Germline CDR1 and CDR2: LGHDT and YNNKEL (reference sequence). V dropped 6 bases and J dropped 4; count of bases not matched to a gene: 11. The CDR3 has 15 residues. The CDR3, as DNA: TGTGCCAGCAGAGAGGCCGGGACAGCGTTAGAGACCCAGTACTTC. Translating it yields CASREAGTALETQYF.